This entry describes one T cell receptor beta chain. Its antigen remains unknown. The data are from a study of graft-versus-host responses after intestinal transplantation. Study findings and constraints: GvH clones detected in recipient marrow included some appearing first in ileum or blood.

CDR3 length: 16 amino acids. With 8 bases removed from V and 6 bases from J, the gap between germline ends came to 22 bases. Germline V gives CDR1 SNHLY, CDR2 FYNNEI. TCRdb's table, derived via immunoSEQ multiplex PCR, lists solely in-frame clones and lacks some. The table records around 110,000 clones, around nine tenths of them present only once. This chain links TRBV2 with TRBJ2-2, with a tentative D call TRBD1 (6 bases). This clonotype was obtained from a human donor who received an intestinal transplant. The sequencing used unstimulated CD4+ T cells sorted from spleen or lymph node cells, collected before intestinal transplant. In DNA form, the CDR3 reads TGTGCCAGCTCCCTCACGACCGGGACAAAGTCCGGGGAGCTGTTTTTT. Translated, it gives CASSLTTGTKSGELFF.